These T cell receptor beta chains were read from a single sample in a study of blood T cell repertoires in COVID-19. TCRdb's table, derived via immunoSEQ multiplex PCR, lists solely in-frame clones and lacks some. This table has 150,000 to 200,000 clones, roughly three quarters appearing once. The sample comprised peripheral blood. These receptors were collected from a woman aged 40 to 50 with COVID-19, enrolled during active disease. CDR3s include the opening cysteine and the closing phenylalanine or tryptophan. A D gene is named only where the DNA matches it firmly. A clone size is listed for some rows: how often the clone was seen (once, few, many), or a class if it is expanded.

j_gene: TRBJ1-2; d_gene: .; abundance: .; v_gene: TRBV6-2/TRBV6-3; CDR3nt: TGTGCCAGCAGTTACTTCCCTACAGGGACCTATGGCTACACCTTC; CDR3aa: CASSYFPTGTYGYTF
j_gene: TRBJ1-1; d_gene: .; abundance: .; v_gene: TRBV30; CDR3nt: TGTGCCTGGAGTGAGGGGGTGGTGGACACTGAAGCTTTCTTT; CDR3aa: CAWSEGVVDTEAFF
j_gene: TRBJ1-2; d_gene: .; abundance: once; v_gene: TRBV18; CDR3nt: TGTGCCAGCTCCCCCCGAGATGGCTACACCTTC; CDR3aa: CASSPRDGYTF
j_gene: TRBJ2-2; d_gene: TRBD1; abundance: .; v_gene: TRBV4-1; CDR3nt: TGCGCCAGCAGCCAAGGAAGGGGACAGGGACCGTCCACCGGGGAGCTGTTTTTT; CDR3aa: CASSQGRGQGPSTGELFF
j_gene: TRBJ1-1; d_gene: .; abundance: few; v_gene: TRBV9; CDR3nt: TGTGCCAGCAGCTTTGGAGACGGGACTGAAGCTTTCTTT; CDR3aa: CASSFGDGTEAFF
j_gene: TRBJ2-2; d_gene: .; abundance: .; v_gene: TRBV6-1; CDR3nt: TGTGCCAGCAGTGAAGGACTAGTAACCGGGGAGCTGTTTTTT; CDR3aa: CASSEGLVTGELFF
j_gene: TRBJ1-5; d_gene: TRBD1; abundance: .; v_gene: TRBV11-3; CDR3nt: TGTGCCAGCAGCTTAGATCAGACAGGGGGCGGGCATTGGCCCCAGCATTTT; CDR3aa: CASSLDQTGGGHWPQHF
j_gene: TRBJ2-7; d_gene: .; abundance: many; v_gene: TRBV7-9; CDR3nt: TGTGCCAGCAGCTTACAGGCCTACGAGCAGTACTTC; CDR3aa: CASSLQAYEQYF
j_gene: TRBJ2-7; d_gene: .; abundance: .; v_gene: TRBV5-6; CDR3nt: TGTGCCAGCAGCTTCGGCCGGGGCGAGCAGTACTTC; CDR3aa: CASSFGRGEQYF
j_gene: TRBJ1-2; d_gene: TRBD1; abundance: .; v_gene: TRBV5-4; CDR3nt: TGTGCCAGCAGCTTGGGACAGGGAGGTCAAAGGGGCTACACCTTC; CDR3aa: CASSLGQGGQRGYTF
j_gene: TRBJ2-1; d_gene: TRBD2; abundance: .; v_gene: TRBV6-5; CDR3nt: TGTGCCAGCAGCCCCACTAGCGCCGGCTACAATGAGCAGTTCTTC; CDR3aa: CASSPTSAGYNEQFF
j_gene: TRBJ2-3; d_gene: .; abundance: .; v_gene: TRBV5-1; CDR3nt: TGCGCCAGCAGCTTTAGCGGAGATACGCAGTATTTT; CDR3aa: CASSFSGDTQYF
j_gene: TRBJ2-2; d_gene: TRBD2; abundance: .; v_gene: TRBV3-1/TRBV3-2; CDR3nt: TGTGCCAGCAGCCATCTTGGACTAGCGGGGGCCACCGGGGAGCTGTTTTTT; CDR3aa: CASSHLGLAGATGELFF
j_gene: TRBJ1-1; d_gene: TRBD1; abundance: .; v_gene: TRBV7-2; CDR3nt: TGTGCCAGCAGCGCAGCCTGGGGATACAGGGGAGCCACTGAAGCTTTCTTT; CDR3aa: CASSAAWGYRGATEAFF
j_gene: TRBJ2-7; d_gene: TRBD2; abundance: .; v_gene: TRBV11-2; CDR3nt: TGTGCCAGCAGCTTAGATGGTTTGGCGGGAGTCCCACTCGAGCAGTACTTC; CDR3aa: CASSLDGLAGVPLEQYF
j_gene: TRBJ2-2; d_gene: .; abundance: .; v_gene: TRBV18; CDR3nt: TGTGCCAGCTCACCTGGTCTGGCAGGTTATGGCGGGGAGCTGTTTTTT; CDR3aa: CASSPGLAGYGGELFF
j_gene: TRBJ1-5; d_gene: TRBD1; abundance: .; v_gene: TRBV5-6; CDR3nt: TGTGCCAGGGCGCCTAGGGGGCCAGGACAGCCCCAGCATTTT; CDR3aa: CARAPRGPGQPQHF